The 17 T cell receptor beta chains given below trace back to one sample, sequenced in a study of OX40 agonist ivuxolimab in advanced cancers. Data came from immunoSEQ multiplex PCR; TCRdb stores just in-frame clones and leaves some out. The repertoire holds some 110,000 clones, 90% seen once, with around 0.5% in the top ten. The sequencing used CD4+ or CD8+ T cells sorted from blood, collected in a trial of the OX40 agonist ivuxolimab. Receptors originate from an adult with an advanced solid tumor such as melanoma, head and neck, liver or kidney cancer.

The chain joins TRBV6-5 to TRBJ1-1, with D possibly TRBD1 on 6 matching bases. Germline CDR1 is MNHEY and CDR2 is SVGAGI. Trimming stripped 6 bases from V and 2 bases from J, with 13 bases between. This CDR3 contains 14 residues. DNA of the CDR3: TGTGCCAGCAGGTCCTACAGGGCCAACACTGAAGCTTTCTTT. Translated, it gives CASRSYRANTEAFF.

This sequence joins TRBV19 and TRBJ1-2; D is ambiguous. The CDR3 spans 13 residues. Germline values: CDR1 LNHDA, CDR2 SQIVND (reference sequence). V lost 2 bases and J 1 base, leaving 5 bases between the germline ends. The CDR3 region has the DNA TGTGCCAGTAGTATACCGGATAACTATGGCTACACCTTC. It is translated as CASSIPDNYGYTF.

In nucleotides, the CDR3 is TGCGGCCTAGGGCGGAATGAGCAGTTCTTC. This sequence encodes CGLGRNEQFF. The chain has TRBV20-1 and TRBJ2-1; D is undetermined. From germline, CDR1 is DFQATT and CDR2 SNEGSKA (reference sequence). This CDR3 is 10 amino acids long.

This sequence joins TRBV7-9 and TRBJ2-5; 7 bases are shared with TRBD2. Looked up from germline, CDR1 is SEHNR and CDR2 is FQNEAQ (reference sequence). CDR3 length equals 15 residues. Losses at the gene ends were 5 bases for V and 5 bases for J; bases not matched to a gene: 11. CDR3 sequence reads: CASSPAAGDRETQYF. The CDR3, as DNA: TGTGCCAGCAGCCCGGCGGCGGGGGATCGGGAGACCCAGTACTTC.

This clone was counted only a few times. The chain uses TRBV7-2 and TRBJ2-5, with 9 bases aligning to TRBD2. The trim removed 5 bases at V and 4 bases at J, leaving 5 bases unmatched. This CDR3 contains 14 residues. Germline V gene sequence: CDR1 SGHTA, CDR2 FQGNSA. DNA for the CDR3: TGTGCCAGCAGCCCACAGCGGGGGGCAGAGACCCAGTACTTC. It specifies CASSPQRGAETQYF.

J is TRBJ1-1 and V is TRBV5-4; 7 nucleotides agree with TRBD1. From germline, CDR1 is SGHNT and CDR2 YYREEE (reference sequence). This CDR3 has 16 residues. Losses at the gene ends were 1 base for V and 3 bases for J; bases not matched to a gene: 9. DNA of the CDR3: TGTGCCAGCAGCTTGAGTTCGAGGGGGCGCGACACTGAAGCTTTCTTT. Translated: CASSLSSRGRDTEAFF.

This clone was counted a single time. This CDR3 reads CASSAGTNRDEQFF. In DNA form, the CDR3 reads TGTGCCAGCAGTGCCGGGACTAACCGAGATGAGCAGTTCTTC. This chain joins TRBV2 and TRBJ2-1, with 7 bases matching TRBD2. CDR1 and CDR2 (germline): SNHLY, FYNNEI. The ends lost 4 bases at V and 8 bases at J; junction bases unmatched: 8. This CDR3 is built from 14 residues.

This clone was picked up a small number of times. This chain uses TRBV4-3 with TRBJ1-6, with D hard to call. Germline V gene lookup returns CDR1 LGHNA and CDR2 YSLEER. The CDR3 totals 13 residues. The V end was cut by 1 base, the J end by 8 bases, with 6 bases between. CDR3 loop: CASSQVEDSPLHF. The CDR3 DNA reads as TGCGCCAGCAGCCAAGTGGAGGATTCACCCCTCCACTTT.

This clone was detected once. V and J are TRBV7-6 and TRBJ1-6, with a tentative D call TRBD1 (5 bases). The CDR3 has 14 residues. CDR1 is SGHVS, CDR2 FNYEAQ, per germline. Trimming removed 4 bases from V and 10 bases from J, with 14 bases in between. The CDR3, as DNA: TGTGCCAGCAGCTCCCATGGGGGTTCCTCACCCCTCCACTTT. Its protein product is CASSSHGGSSPLHF.

The rearrangement joins TRBV4-1 to TRBJ2-5; maybe TRBD1 (5 bases). Trimming pared 2 bases from V and 5 bases from J, leaving 18 bases between. Germline-derived CDR1 and CDR2 are MGHRA and YSYEKL. CDR3 length: 16 residues. This CDR3 reads CASSQPKARAVETQYF. In DNA form, the CDR3 reads TGCGCCAGCAGCCAACCTAAGGCCAGGGCTGTTGAGACCCAGTACTTC.

CDR3 in amino acids: CASSVAWGAGGYTF. Written as DNA, the CDR3 is TGTGCCAGCAGCGTAGCATGGGGGGCTGGAGGCTACACCTTC. The chain combines TRBV9 with TRBJ1-2; weak D call: TRBD1 (6 bases). CDR1 SGDLS and CDR2 YYNGEE come from the germline V gene. The CDR3 has 14 residues. Trimming stripped 0 bases from V and 8 bases from J, with 14 bases between.

The J gene is TRBJ2-7, the V gene TRBV11-2; D gene unclear. Per the germline V gene, CDR1 is SGHAT and CDR2 is FQNNGV. The germline V and J ends were trimmed by 4 bases and 3 bases, with 4 bases remaining between them. The CDR3 is made up of 11 amino acids. The CDR3 loop reads CASSSNYEQYF. The CDR3 nucleotides read TGTGCCAGCAGCTCTAACTACGAGCAGTACTTC.

This chain connects TRBV18 to TRBJ2-5; the D is unclear. Trimming pared 2 bases from V and 4 bases from J, leaving 11 bases between. The CDR3 loop spans 14 amino acids. CDR1 KGHSH and CDR2 LQKENI come from the germline V gene. In DNA, the CDR3 is TGTGCCAGCTCACCAACTGCGAAGGGAGAGACCCAGTACTTC. Translating gives CASSPTAKGETQYF.

V and J are TRBV5-4 and TRBJ2-4, with D possibly matching TRBD2 (6 bases). The CDR3 totals 13 residues. V shed 4 bases and J shed 11 bases, with 16 bases lying between them. The germline V gene encodes CDR1 SGHNT and CDR2 YYREEE (reference sequence). The DNA of the CDR3 is TGTGCCAGCAGCCCGGAGGCGGGGCTCGTTCAGTACTTC. Its translation: CASSPEAGLVQYF.

This chain uses TRBV5-1 with TRBJ2-5, with 7 bases fitting TRBD2. V was pared by 4 bases and J by 4 bases, with 7 bases of the junction left unmatched. Per germline, CDR1 SGHRS and CDR2 YFSETQ. The CDR3 covers 14 residues. The CDR3: CASSQRGEGETQYF. CDR3 bases: TGCGCCAGCAGCCAGCGAGGGGAGGGAGAGACCCAGTACTTC.

This clone is a singleton in its sample. The chain employs TRBV10-3 and TRBJ2-5; TRBD1 agrees at 7 bases. This CDR3 region has 15 residues. Per germline, CDR1 ENHRY and CDR2 SYGVKD. V shed 10 bases, J shed 2 bases, and the junction held 13 bases outside the gene matches. CDR3 sequence reads: CATTGMTGLQETQYF. Here the CDR3 DNA reads TGTGCCACCACAGGGATGACAGGGCTGCAAGAGACCCAGTACTTC.

This clone was found once. The chain joins TRBV7-2 to TRBJ2-7; D possibly corresponds to TRBD1 (6 bases). Trimming shortened V by 5 bases and J by 4 bases, and 12 bases separated the two germline ends. CDR1 is SGHTA, CDR2 FQGNSA, per germline. This CDR3 has 13 residues. This CDR3 reads CASSASQGYEQYF. The DNA for the CDR3 is TGTGCCAGCAGCGCCTCACAGGGATACGAGCAGTACTTC.